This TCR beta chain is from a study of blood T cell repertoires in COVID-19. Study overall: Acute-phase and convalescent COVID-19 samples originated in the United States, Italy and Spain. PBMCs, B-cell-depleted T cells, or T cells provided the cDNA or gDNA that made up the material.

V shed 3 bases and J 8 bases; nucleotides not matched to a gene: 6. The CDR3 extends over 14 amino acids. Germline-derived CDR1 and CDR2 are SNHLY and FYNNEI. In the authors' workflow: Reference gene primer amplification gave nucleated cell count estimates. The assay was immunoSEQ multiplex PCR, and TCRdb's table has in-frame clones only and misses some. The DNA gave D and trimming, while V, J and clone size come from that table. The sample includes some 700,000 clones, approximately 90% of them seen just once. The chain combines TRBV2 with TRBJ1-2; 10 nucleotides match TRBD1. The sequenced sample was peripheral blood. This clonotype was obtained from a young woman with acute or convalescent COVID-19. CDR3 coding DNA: TGTGCCAGCAGTGATCCCGGACAGGGGGGAGGCTACACCTTC. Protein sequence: CASSDPGQGGGYTF.